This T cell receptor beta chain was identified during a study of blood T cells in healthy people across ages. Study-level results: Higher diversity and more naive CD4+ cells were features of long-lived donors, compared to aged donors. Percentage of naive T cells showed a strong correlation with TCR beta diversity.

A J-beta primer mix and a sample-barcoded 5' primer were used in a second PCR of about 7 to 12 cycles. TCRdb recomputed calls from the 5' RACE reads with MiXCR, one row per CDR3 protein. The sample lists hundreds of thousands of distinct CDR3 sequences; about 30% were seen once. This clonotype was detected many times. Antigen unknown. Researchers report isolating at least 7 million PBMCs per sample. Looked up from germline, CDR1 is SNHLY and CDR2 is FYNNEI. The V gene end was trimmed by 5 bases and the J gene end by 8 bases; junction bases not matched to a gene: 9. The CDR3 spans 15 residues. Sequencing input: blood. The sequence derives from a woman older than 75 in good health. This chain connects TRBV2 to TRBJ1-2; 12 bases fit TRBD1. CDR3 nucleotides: TGTGCCAGCAGTCGGGGACAGGGGGCGCGGAACGGCTACACCTTC. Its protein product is CASSRGQGARNGYTF.